Listed below are T cell receptor beta chains from one sample, sequenced in a study of T cell repertoires in cytomegalovirus infection. TCRdb reprocessed the reads with MiXCR, giving one entry per CDR3 protein. This table has 150,000 to 200,000 distinct CDR3 sequences, 8% to 10% appearing once. Material for sequencing was PBMCs. The receptor source for this set is a human donor in good health (CMV status not recorded). Some clones in this sample may be carry-over from other donors' samples. The CDR3 runs from the conserved cysteine through the conserved F or W. The D gene is left open where the match is weak. Size is omitted from some rows. Given values are once, few, many or a class for expanded clones.

size: NA
D: NA
J: TRBJ2-6
V: TRBV20-1
CDR3: CSARGASGANVLTF
DNA: TGCAGTGCTAGAGGGGCCTCTGGGGCCAACGTCCTGACTTTC

size: many
D: TRBD2
J: TRBJ2-1
V: TRBV2
CDR3: CASRGEGASSYNEQFF
DNA: TGTGCCAGCAGGGGGGAGGGAGCCAGCTCCTACAATGAGCAGTTCTTC

size: many
D: TRBD1
J: TRBJ1-6
V: TRBV28
CDR3: CASSSATGRNSPLHF
DNA: TGTGCCAGCAGTTCGGCGACAGGGAGGAATTCACCCCTCCACTTT

size: many
D: TRBD2
J: TRBJ2-1
V: TRBV7-2
CDR3: CASSSGLATTSSYNEQFF
DNA: TGTGCCAGCAGCAGCGGACTAGCGACGACGAGCTCCTACAATGAGCAGTTCTTC

size: many
D: NA
J: TRBJ1-5
V: TRBV7-2
CDR3: CASSLYGRRDQPQHF
DNA: TGTGCCAGCAGCTTATACGGCCGACGGGATCAGCCCCAGCATTTT

size: many
D: TRBD2
J: TRBJ2-5
V: TRBV7-8
CDR3: CASSSGTSGAYQETQYF
DNA: TGTGCCAGCAGCTCGGGGACTAGCGGGGCGTACCAAGAGACCCAGTACTTC

size: few
D: NA
J: TRBJ1-3
V: TRBV28
CDR3: CASSKADGGSGNTIYF
DNA: TGTGCCAGCAGTAAAGCCGATGGAGGTTCTGGAAACACCATATATTTT

size: NA
D: NA
J: TRBJ2-1
V: TRBV28
CDR3: CASSLGRGGNEQFF
DNA: TGTGCCAGCAGTTTAGGCAGGGGCGGGAATGAGCAGTTCTTC

size: few
D: TRBD2
J: TRBJ2-2
V: TRBV3-1
CDR3: CASSRGLAGGPNTGELFF
DNA: TGTGCCAGCAGCCGAGGACTAGCGGGGGGACCAAACACCGGGGAGCTGTTTTTT

size: NA
D: TRBD1
J: TRBJ1-5
V: TRBV20-1
CDR3: CSARGDRGSGQPQHF
DNA: TGCAGTGCTAGAGGGGACAGGGGATCTGGTCAGCCCCAGCATTTT

size: few
D: TRBD1
J: TRBJ2-4
V: TRBV14
CDR3: CASSLGQGKAKNIQYF
DNA: TGTGCCAGCAGCCTCGGACAGGGAAAGGCCAAAAACATTCAGTACTTC

size: many
D: NA
J: TRBJ2-1
V: TRBV7-9
CDR3: CASSLVGLTDNEQFF
DNA: TGTGCCAGCAGCTTAGTAGGACTCACCGACAATGAGCAGTTCTTC

size: many
D: NA
J: TRBJ1-2
V: TRBV7-2
CDR3: CASSSPSGGGYTF
DNA: TGTGCCAGCAGCTCCCCTTCGGGGGGTGGCTACACCTTC

size: many
D: NA
J: TRBJ2-1
V: TRBV7-2
CDR3: CASSLAVGSYNEQFF
DNA: TGTGCCAGCAGCTTAGCGGTTGGGTCCTACAATGAGCAGTTCTTC

size: NA
D: NA
J: TRBJ2-1
V: TRBV6-5
CDR3: CASSYRRSSYNEQFF
DNA: TGTGCCAGCAGTTACAGGCGGAGCTCCTACAATGAGCAGTTCTTC

size: many
D: NA
J: TRBJ2-2
V: TRBV6-1
CDR3: CASRGYTGELFF
DNA: TGTGCCAGCAGAGGATACACCGGGGAGCTGTTTTTT

size: NA
D: TRBD1
J: TRBJ1-5
V: TRBV6-4
CDR3: CASSDTRVRGQDQPQHF
DNA: TGTGCCAGCAGTGACACCCGTGTCAGGGGGCAGGATCAGCCCCAGCATTTT